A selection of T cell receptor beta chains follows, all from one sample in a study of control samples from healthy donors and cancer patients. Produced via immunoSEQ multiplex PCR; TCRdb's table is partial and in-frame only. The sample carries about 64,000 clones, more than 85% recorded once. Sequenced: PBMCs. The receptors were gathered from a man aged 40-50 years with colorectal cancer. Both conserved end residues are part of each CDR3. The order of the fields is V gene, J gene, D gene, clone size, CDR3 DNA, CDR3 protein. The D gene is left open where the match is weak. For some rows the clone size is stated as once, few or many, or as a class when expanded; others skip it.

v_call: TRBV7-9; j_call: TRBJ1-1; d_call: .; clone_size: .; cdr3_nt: TGTGCCAGCAGCTTAAAAGGGTCTGAAGCTTTCTTT; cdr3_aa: CASSLKGSEAFF
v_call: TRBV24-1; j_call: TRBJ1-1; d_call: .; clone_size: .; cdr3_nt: TGTGCCACCAGTGATTTTGGAAACACTGAAGCTTTCTTT; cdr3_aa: CATSDFGNTEAFF
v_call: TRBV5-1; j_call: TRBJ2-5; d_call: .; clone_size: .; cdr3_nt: TGCGCCAGCAGCTTTTTGGGGGCTACCCAAGAGACCCAGTACTTC; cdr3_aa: CASSFLGATQETQYF
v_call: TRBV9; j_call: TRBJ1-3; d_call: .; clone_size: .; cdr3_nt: TGTGCCAGCAGCGTAAACAGTGCCGGAAACACCATATATTTT; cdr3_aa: CASSVNSAGNTIYF
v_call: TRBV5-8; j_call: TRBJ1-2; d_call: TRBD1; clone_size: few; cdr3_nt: TGTGCCAGCAGCTTGCACAGGGGAAGGGCCTATGGCTACACCTTC; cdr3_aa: CASSLHRGRAYGYTF
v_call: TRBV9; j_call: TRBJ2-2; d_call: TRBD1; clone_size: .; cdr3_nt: TGTGCCAGCTCTCTCGGACAGGGCCCCGGGGAGCTGTTTTTT; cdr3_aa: CASSLGQGPGELFF
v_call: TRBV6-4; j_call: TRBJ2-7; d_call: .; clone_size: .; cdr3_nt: TGTGCCAGCAGTGACTCGATGGGAAGGACACAGTCCTGCGAGCAGTACTTC; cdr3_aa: CASSDSMGRTQSCEQYF
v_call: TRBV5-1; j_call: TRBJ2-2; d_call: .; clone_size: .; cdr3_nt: TGCGCCAGCAGTGCCCAAGGCTACACCGGGGAGCTGTTTTTT; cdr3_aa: CASSAQGYTGELFF
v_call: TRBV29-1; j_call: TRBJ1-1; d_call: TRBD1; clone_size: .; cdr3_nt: TGCAGCGTAGACCGACAGGGGGGAATGAACACTGAAGCTTTCTTT; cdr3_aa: CSVDRQGGMNTEAFF
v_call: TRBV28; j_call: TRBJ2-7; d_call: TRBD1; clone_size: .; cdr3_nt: TGTGCCAGCAGTCAACCGGGACAGGCTACCTACGAGCAGTACTTC; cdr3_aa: CASSQPGQATYEQYF
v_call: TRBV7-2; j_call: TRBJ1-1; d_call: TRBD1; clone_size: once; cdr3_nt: TGTGCCAGCAGCTCGGGGGGACAGCCGAACACTGAAGCTTTCTTT; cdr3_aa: CASSSGGQPNTEAFF
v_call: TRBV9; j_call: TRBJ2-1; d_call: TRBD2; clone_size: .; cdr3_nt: TGTGCCAGCAGCGTAGTTAGCGGGTACTACAATGAGCAGTTCTTC; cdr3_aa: CASSVVSGYYNEQFF
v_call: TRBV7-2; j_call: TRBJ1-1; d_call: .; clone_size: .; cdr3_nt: TGTGCCAGCAGCTCCGGGTTGTTTGGGGGAACTGAAGCTTTCTTT; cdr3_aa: CASSSGLFGGTEAFF
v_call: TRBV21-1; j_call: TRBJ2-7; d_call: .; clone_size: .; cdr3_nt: TGTGCCAGCAACAAACAGGGACCCCTCTACGAGCAGTACTTC; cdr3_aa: CASNKQGPLYEQYF
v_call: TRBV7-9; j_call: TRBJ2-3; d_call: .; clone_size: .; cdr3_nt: TGTGCCAGCAGCTCCCGCGACCTGAACATTAACACAGATACGCAGTATTTT; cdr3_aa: CASSSRDLNINTDTQYF
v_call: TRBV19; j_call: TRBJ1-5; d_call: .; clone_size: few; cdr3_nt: TGTGCCAGTAGTCTACAAAAGGGAGCAAATCAGCCCCAGCATTTT; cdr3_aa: CASSLQKGANQPQHF
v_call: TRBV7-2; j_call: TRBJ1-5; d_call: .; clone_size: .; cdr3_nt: TGTGCCAGCAGCTACGAACGGGGTCAGCCCCAGCATTTT; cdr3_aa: CASSYERGQPQHF
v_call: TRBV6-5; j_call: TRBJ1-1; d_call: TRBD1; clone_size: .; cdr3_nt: TGTGCCAGTAGAACAGGGGCTAGTGGGACTGAAGCTTTCTTT; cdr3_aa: CASRTGASGTEAFF
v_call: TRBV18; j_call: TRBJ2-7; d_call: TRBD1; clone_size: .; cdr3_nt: TGTGCCAGCTCACCACTACCAGGGGGCTACGAGCAGTACTTC; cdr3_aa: CASSPLPGGYEQYF
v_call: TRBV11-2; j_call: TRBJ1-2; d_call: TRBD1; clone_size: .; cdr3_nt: TGTGCCAGCAGCTCCCGGACAGGGGCCGTGCTAAACTATGGCTACACCTTC; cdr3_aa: CASSSRTGAVLNYGYTF
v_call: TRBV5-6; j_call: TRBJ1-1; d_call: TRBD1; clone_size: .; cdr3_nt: TGTGCCAGCAGCTGGGGACAGGTGAACACTGAAGCTTTCTTT; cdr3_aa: CASSWGQVNTEAFF
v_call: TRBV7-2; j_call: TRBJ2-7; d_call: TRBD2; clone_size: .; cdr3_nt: TGTGCCAGCAGCTCCCCAGGTCGGGGGGGGGAGCAGTACTTC; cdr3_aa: CASSSPGRGGEQYF
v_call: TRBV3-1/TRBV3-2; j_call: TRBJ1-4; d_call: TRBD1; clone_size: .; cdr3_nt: TGTGCCAGCAGCCCGGGGACAGGGAAAGGAACTAATGAAAAACTGTTTTTT; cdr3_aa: CASSPGTGKGTNEKLFF
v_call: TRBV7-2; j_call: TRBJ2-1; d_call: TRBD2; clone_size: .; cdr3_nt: TGTGCCAGCAGCTTAGTAGCGGGTTGGTCTGAGCAGTTCTTC; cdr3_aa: CASSLVAGWSEQFF
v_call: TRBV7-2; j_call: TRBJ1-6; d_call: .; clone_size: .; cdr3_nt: TGTGCCAGCAGCTTAGCGCAGGGGTCAAATTCACCCCTCCACTTT; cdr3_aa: CASSLAQGSNSPLHF
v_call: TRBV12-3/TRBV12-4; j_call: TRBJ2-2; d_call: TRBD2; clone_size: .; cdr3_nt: TGTGCATGCGGGGGATCCAACACCGGGGAGCTGTTTTTT; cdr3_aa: CACGGSNTGELFF
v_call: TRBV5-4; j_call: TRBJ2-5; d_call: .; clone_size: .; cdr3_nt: TGTGCCAGCAGCTTGGCCGGGACCTTGGAGACCCAGTACTTC; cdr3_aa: CASSLAGTLETQYF
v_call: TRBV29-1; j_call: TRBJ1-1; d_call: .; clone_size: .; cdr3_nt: TGCAGCGTTGCAACCGGACAGATTGAAGCTTTCTTT; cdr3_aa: CSVATGQIEAFF
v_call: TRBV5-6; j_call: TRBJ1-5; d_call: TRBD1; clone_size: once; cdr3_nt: TGTGCCAGCAGCATCAGGGGGTCAAGCAATCAGCCCCAGCATTTT; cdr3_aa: CASSIRGSSNQPQHF
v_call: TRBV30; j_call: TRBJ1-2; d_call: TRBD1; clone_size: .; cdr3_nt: TGTGCCTGGAGTGCAGGACAGGGAGGTGGCTACACCTTC; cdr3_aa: CAWSAGQGGGYTF
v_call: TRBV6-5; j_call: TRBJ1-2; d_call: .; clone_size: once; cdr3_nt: TGTGCCAGCAGTTACGAGGGAGCTAACTATGGCTACACCTTC; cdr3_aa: CASSYEGANYGYTF
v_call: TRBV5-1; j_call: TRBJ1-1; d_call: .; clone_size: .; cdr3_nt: TGCGCCAGCAGCTTGGTTGCCCAGGCTGACACTGAAGCTTTCTTT; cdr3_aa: CASSLVAQADTEAFF